This T cell receptor beta chain was profiled in a study of read filtering for tumor transcriptome and immune sequencing. There are many counts of this clonotype. Antigen specificity is unknown. The library was built from about 400 ng RNA with molecular barcoded adaptors for alpha/delta and beta/gamma chains. TCRdb passed the reads through MiXCR, listing each CDR3 protein once. The data show 35,000 to 40,000 distinct CDR3 sequences, 12% to 15% seen once. Study-wide results and limits: Single-read clonotypes: roughly 86% of IR-seq clonotypes (about 3.5% of reads), about 75% of RNA-seq clonotypes (approximately 49% of reads). Sorted CD138-negative bone marrow cells were not purified T cells.

The CDR3 has 17 residues. Germline V gene sequence: CDR1 MDHEN, CDR2 SYDVKM. The J segment lost 0 bases and the V segment lost 3 bases, leaving 10 bases of the junction unmatched. This clonotype originated in a donor over 35 with multiple myeloma. The sequencing input was a population of CD138-negative cells sorted from bone marrow. The V gene is TRBV28, the J gene TRBJ1-1; TRBD1 matches at 7 bases. CDR3 nucleotide sequence: TGTGCCAGCAGTTTCCCGATGGGACAGACAATGAACACTGAAGCTTTCTTT. It translates to CASSFPMGQTMNTEAFF.